A single sample gave rise to the 30 T cell receptor beta chains below, sequenced in a study of cytomegalovirus exposure and HLA in healthy donors. The PCR contained 60 Vbeta and 13 Jbeta primers. Sequencing used immunoSEQ multiplex PCR; TCRdb keeps in-frame clones, though not all of them. The table shows under 200,000 clones, with roughly 76% occurring only once. Sample: PBMCs. The receptors derive from a male donor in good health and CMV-seronegative.

The chain recombines TRBV19 with TRBJ1-5, with D hard to call. This CDR3 region has 14 residues. Trimming cost V 5 bases and J 0 bases, with 8 bases left between them. Germline V CDR1 and CDR2: LNHDA, SQIVND (reference sequence). The CDR3 nucleotides are TGTGCCAGTAGTGCTATCATTAGCAATCAGCCCCAGCATTTT. This sequence encodes CASSAIISNQPQHF.

The V gene is TRBV19, the J gene TRBJ2-1, with 11 bases fitting TRBD2. The CDR3 length is 14 residues. The V and J ends lost 10 bases and 3 bases, in that order; junction bases with no gene match: 5. Germline lookup yields CDR1 LNHDA and CDR2 SQIVND (reference sequence). This CDR3 reads CATQGLAGYNEQFF. CDR3 DNA sequence: TGTGCCACCCAAGGACTAGCGGGCTACAATGAGCAGTTCTTC.

CDR3 coding DNA: TGTGCCAGTAGCGATCCTGGCTCTTGGTATTATGGCTACACCTTC. Its translation: CASSDPGSWYYGYTF. V gene TRBV19 combines with J gene TRBJ1-2; D unclear. Per the germline V gene, CDR1 is LNHDA and CDR2 is SQIVND (reference sequence). Trimming left V 6 bases short and J 5 bases short, with 19 bases between. This CDR3 has 15 amino acids.

In this sample, this clone turned up once. This chain uses TRBV5-1 with TRBJ2-5, with 9 bases lining up with TRBD2. V was clipped by 0 bases and J by 1 base; unmatched bases: 4. The germline V gene has CDR1 SGHRS and CDR2 YFSETQ. The CDR3 runs 16 residues. The CDR3, as DNA: TGCGCCAGCAGCTTGGTTGGCGGGGGGGCCCAAGAGACCCAGTACTTC. This translates into CASSLVGGGAQETQYF.

CDR3 region: CSGGPRSTEAFF. The CDR3 region has the DNA TGCAGCGGGGGGCCTAGGTCCACTGAAGCTTTCTTT. The chain uses TRBV29-1 and TRBJ1-1, with D possibly TRBD1 on 6 matching bases. The CDR3 runs to 12 residues. The V gene's germline CDR1 is SQVTM and CDR2 ANQGSEA. V lost 7 bases and J lost 4, with 13 bases in between.

The chain employs TRBV6-5 and TRBJ1-6; 7 bases map to TRBD1. Germline trimming cut 6 bases from V and 10 bases from J; bases unmatched to any gene: 3. CDR3 length equals 12 residues. The germline gives CDR1 MNHEY, CDR2 SVGAGI. In DNA form, the CDR3 reads TGTGCCAGCAGGATCAGGGGGTCACCCCTCCACTTT. This translates into CASRIRGSPLHF.

The chain joins TRBV6-4 to TRBJ1-2; 8 bases are shared with TRBD1. Germline V gives CDR1 MRHNA, CDR2 SNTAGT. CDR3 length equals 15 residues. V gave up 6 bases and J gave up 6 bases; unmatched junction bases: 12. In DNA form, the CDR3 reads TGTGCCAGCAGCCGTGGACAGGGAGCTTCGGATGGCTACACCTTC. Protein sequence: CASSRGQGASDGYTF.

The chain uses TRBV5-8 and TRBJ2-4; TRBD1 matches 7 bases. This CDR3 is built from 17 residues. The trim removed 3 bases at V and 0 bases at J, leaving 9 bases unmatched. Looked up from germline, CDR1 is SGHTS and CDR2 is YDEGEE. CDR3 nucleotide sequence: TGTGCCAGCAGCTCGCTAGGGACAGTCCTAGCCAAAAACATTCAGTACTTC. It encodes CASSSLGTVLAKNIQYF. The whole variable domain, remainder taken from reference TRBV5-8 and TRBJ2-4, is EAGVTQSPTHLIKTRGQQATLRCSPISGHTSVYWYQQALGLGLQFLLWYDEGEERNRGNFPPRFSGRQFPNYSSELNVNALELEDSALYLCASSSLGTVLAKNIQYFGAGTRLSVL.

This clone was seen a handful of times. This chain uses TRBV2 with TRBJ1-1, with 7 bases fitting TRBD1. Germline trimming cut 7 bases from V and 4 bases from J; bases unmatched to any gene: 6. The CDR3 covers 13 residues. Germline CDR1 reads SNHLY; CDR2 reads FYNNEI. The CDR3 here is CASTEDRFTEAFF. CDR3 bases: TGTGCCAGCACCGAGGACAGGTTCACTGAAGCTTTCTTT.

The chain has TRBV7-8 and TRBJ1-1; D not certain. Germline CDR1 SGHVS, CDR2 FQNEAQ. With 0 bases removed from V and 0 bases from J, the gap between germline ends came to 5 bases. The CDR3 contains 14 residues. The CDR3 DNA reads as TGTGCCAGCAGCTTAGCCGGGATGAACACTGAAGCTTTCTTT. Residues: CASSLAGMNTEAFF.

The J gene is TRBJ2-1, the V gene TRBV5-1, with TRBD2 as a possible D gene (6 bases). Deletions cut 7 bases from V and 0 bases from J, with 11 bases between. The CDR3 spans 14 residues. Germline V lookup: CDR1 SGHRS, CDR2 YFSETQ. DNA of the CDR3: TGCGCCAGCTCGGGGGTACTCTCCTACAATGAGCAGTTCTTC. This encodes CASSGVLSYNEQFF.

J is TRBJ1-5 and V is TRBV19; 7 bases agree with TRBD1. The CDR3 consists of 16 residues. The germline gives CDR1 LNHDA, CDR2 SQIVND (reference sequence). V shed 2 bases and J 3 bases; nucleotides not matched to a gene: 7. CDR3 residues: CASSISTRGANQPQHF. The CDR3 region has the DNA TGTGCCAGTAGTATATCGACCAGGGGGGCCAATCAGCCCCAGCATTTT.

Only one count was recorded for this clone. The CDR3 region has the DNA TGTGCCAGCAGCCAAGATTCGGCTAGCGGGGGTCTCGTCACAGATACGCAGTATTTT. Its protein product is CASSQDSASGGLVTDTQYF. The chain is built from TRBV14 and TRBJ2-3, with TRBD2 matching over 10 bases. The V gene's germline CDR1 is SGHDN and CDR2 FVKESK. The CDR3 covers 19 residues. The V segment lost 0 bases and the J segment 2 bases; nucleotides outside the gene matches: 11.

This clone has only a few counts. The genes are TRBV9 and TRBJ1-2; 9 bases match TRBD1. CDR1 SGDLS and CDR2 YYNGEE come from the germline V gene. The CDR3 extends over 17 amino acids. After removal of 3 bases from V and 10 bases from J, the junction contained 19 bases not matched to a gene. The CDR3 DNA reads as TGTGCCAGCAGCGCTACCGGGACAGGGTTGGCCCCTTTTACCTACACCTTC. This gives the protein CASSATGTGLAPFTYTF.

A single count supports this clone. The chain employs TRBV5-1 and TRBJ1-2, with 10 bases that match TRBD1. Germline CDR1 SGHRS, CDR2 YFSETQ. The CDR3 has 18 residues. V gave up 5 bases and J gave up 0 bases; unmatched junction bases: 13. CDR3 coding DNA: TGCGCCAGCAGACGATCCGCCGGGACAGGGGATGCTAACTATGGCTACACCTTC. Its translation is CASRRSAGTGDANYGYTF.

This chain joins TRBV9 and TRBJ1-4, with a weak D call TRBD1 (5 bases). Germline-derived CDR1 and CDR2 are SGDLS and YYNGEE. CDR3 length: 16 amino acids. Deletions cut 1 base from V and 4 bases from J, with 14 bases between. In nucleotides, the CDR3 is TGTGCCAGCAGCGTAACATCCCAGGGCCTTAATGAAAAACTGTTTTTT. Protein product: CASSVTSQGLNEKLFF.

This clone occurred once. The chain has TRBV11-2 and TRBJ2-1; 8 bases line up with TRBD2. The CDR3 length is 11 residues. Germline loops: CDR1 SGHAT, CDR2 FQNNGV. V lost 3 bases and J lost 14; bases outside the gene matches: 3. The CDR3 DNA reads TGTGCCAGCAGCTTTAGCGGGGATGAGTTCTTC. Protein: CASSFSGDEFF.

Notes on this clone: The same CDR3 arises from other DNA sequences in this sample as well. The chain links TRBV5-1 to TRBJ2-5, with TRBD2 matching 8 bases. The CDR3 runs 13 residues. Trimming cost V 2 bases and J 3 bases; bases outside gene matches: 0. Germline V gene sequence: CDR1 SGHRS, CDR2 YFSETQ. DNA of the CDR3: TGCGCCAGCAGCTTCGGGGGGGAAGAGACCCAGTACTTC. This encodes CASSFGGEETQYF. The complete variable domain, with remaining parts taken from reference TRBV5-1 and TRBJ2-5, reads KAGVTQTPRYLIKTRGQQVTLSCSPISGHRSVSWYQQTPGQGLQFLFEYFSETQRNKGNFPGRFSGRQFSNSRSEMNVSTLELGDSALYLCASSFGGEETQYFGPGTRLLVL.

This sequence joins TRBV7-8 and TRBJ1-1; D perhaps matches TRBD1 (5 bases). Trimming removed 1 base at V and 1 base at J, with 10 bases between. CDR1 and CDR2 (germline): SGHVS, FQNEAQ. The CDR3 has 15 amino acids. CDR3 residues: CASSLEGLENTEAFF. The CDR3 nucleotides read TGTGCCAGCAGCTTAGAGGGGTTGGAGAACACTGAAGCTTTCTTT.

V usage is TRBV29-1 and J usage is TRBJ1-1; D not resolved. The ends were cut back, 5 bases at V and 5 bases at J, with 24 bases in the middle. There are 16 residues in the CDR3. Germline V CDR1 and CDR2: SQVTM, ANQGSEA. The CDR3 here is CSVKARDSSSGTEAFF. The CDR3 coding sequence is TGCAGCGTTAAAGCGAGGGATTCTTCCTCGGGGACTGAAGCTTTCTTT.

V usage is TRBV11-2 and J usage is TRBJ1-6, with 7 bases that match TRBD1. V trimming: 5 bases; J trimming: 5 bases; junction bases outside the gene matches: 3. CDR3 length equals 14 residues. CDR1 and CDR2 from the germline V gene are SGHAT and FQNNGV. The CDR3 loop reads CASSMGQNNSPLHF. The CDR3 DNA sequence: TGTGCCAGCAGCATGGGACAGAATAATTCACCCCTCCACTTT.

CDR3: CASSHVRDYSYNSPLHF. Written as DNA, the CDR3 is TGTGCCAGCAGCCATGTCCGGGACTACTCCTATAATTCACCCCTCCACTTT. The chain carries TRBV7-9 and TRBJ1-6, with D possibly matching TRBD1 (5 bases). Looked up from germline, CDR1 is SEHNR and CDR2 is FQNEAQ (reference sequence). The CDR3 totals 17 residues. The germline V and J ends were trimmed by 5 bases and 0 bases, with 14 bases remaining between them.

This rearrangement joins TRBV5-1 to TRBJ1-2; 9 positions match TRBD1. The V segment lost 3 bases and the J segment 7 bases; nucleotides outside the gene matches: 10. Germline V gives CDR1 SGHRS, CDR2 YFSETQ. The CDR3 consists of 15 residues. For the CDR3, the DNA is TGCGCCAGCAGCTCCGGGACAGGGACCGCGGCTGGCTACACCTTC. This translates into CASSSGTGTAAGYTF.

V usage is TRBV27 and J usage is TRBJ1-2; a possible D gene is TRBD1 (6 bases). The CDR3 loop spans 13 amino acids. The germline V gene encodes CDR1 MNHEY and CDR2 SMNVEV (reference sequence). V lost 7 bases to trimming and J lost 2 bases, with 11 bases between them. CDR3 protein: CASTNQGNYGYTF. The CDR3 nucleotides read TGTGCCAGCACAAACCAGGGGAACTATGGCTACACCTTC.

CDR3 coding DNA: TGCGCCAGCAGCCGGACAGGGTGGAATACGGCAACTAATGAAAAACTGTTTTTT. This encodes CASSRTGWNTATNEKLFF. The chain couples TRBV4-1 to TRBJ1-4; 8 positions match TRBD1. The trim removed 4 bases at V and 0 bases at J, leaving 10 bases unmatched. There are 18 residues in the CDR3. Germline V gene data show CDR1 as MGHRA and CDR2 as YSYEKL.

The chain couples TRBV10-2 to TRBJ2-1, with D possibly being TRBD1 (5 bases). The CDR3 has 14 amino acids. V was cut by 6 bases and J by 0 bases, with 9 bases left in between. Germline V gene lookup returns CDR1 WSHSY and CDR2 SAAADI. CDR3 sequence (DNA): TGCGCCAGCAGGGGGCGCGGCTCCTACAATGAGCAGTTCTTC. This codes for CASRGRGSYNEQFF.

The chain joins TRBV29-1 to TRBJ1-1; 7 nucleotides agree with TRBD1. Germline CDR1 SQVTM, CDR2 ANQGSEA. Trimming removed 6 bases from V and 5 bases from J; junction bases left unmatched: 6. The CDR3 loop spans 12 amino acids. The CDR3: CSVDRADTEAFF. CDR3 nucleotide sequence: TGCAGCGTCGACAGGGCTGATACTGAAGCTTTCTTT. Combining the CDR3 with reference TRBV29-1 and TRBJ1-1 gives the whole variable domain SAVISQKPSRDICQRGTSLTIQCQVDSQVTMMFWYRQQPGQSLTLIATANQGSEATYESGFVIDKFPISRPNLTFSTLTVSNMSPEDSSIYLCSVDRADTEAFFGQGTRLTVV.

V and J are TRBV7-9 and TRBJ1-2; possibly TRBD1 for D (5 bases). Germline lookup yields CDR1 SEHNR and CDR2 FQNEAQ (reference sequence). The CDR3 runs to 12 residues. V was cut by 7 bases and J by 6 bases, with 12 bases left in between. The CDR3 spells CASILPGDGYTF. The CDR3 DNA follows: TGTGCCAGCATCCTACCGGGGGATGGCTACACCTTC.

The chain combines TRBV6-1 with TRBJ1-6, with unresolved D. CDR1 is MNHNS and CDR2 is SASEGT in the germline V gene. V gave up 3 bases and J gave up 7 bases, with 13 bases separating them. This CDR3 is 15 amino acids long. The CDR3 spells CASSDFSPGNSPLHF. The CDR3 region has the DNA TGTGCCAGCAGTGACTTCTCTCCGGGGAATTCACCCCTCCACTTT.

This chain uses TRBV6-6 with TRBJ2-1, with 8 bases identical to TRBD2. The CDR3 sequence is 16 residues long. In germline, CDR1 is MNHNY, CDR2 SVGAGI (reference sequence). J lost 4 bases, V lost 0 bases, and 5 bases had no gene match. The CDR3 here is CASSYSSGGVYNEQFF. CDR3 DNA: TGTGCCAGCAGTTACTCAAGCGGGGGAGTGTACAATGAGCAGTTCTTC.